What follows is one T cell receptor (beta chain) and its context. What antigen it recognizes has not been identified. No base qualities exist here, and no much larger clone lies one base off it. To prepare the library, 5' RACE was applied. The sequencer was an Illumina HiSeq 2000. Template switching added a universal primer binding site, and the final cDNA carried a unique molecular identifier that allowed TCR cDNA molecules to be counted accurately. Specific primers in the conserved constant-segment region were used to synthesize first-strand cDNA for the TCR alpha and beta chains. To control for contamination, each cDNA library was double barcoded with a SMART-Mk sample barcode plus Illumina barcodes. Two successive PCR steps introduced TruSeq adapter sequences along with Illumina sample barcodes. The TCR alpha and beta cDNA libraries were sequenced on the Illumina HiSeq platform using custom primers. The paper's processing steps were these. MiGEC processed the raw reads to extract unique molecular identifiers, while MiXCR was used to determine the CDR3 positions. For each individual, recombination models were inferred using an EM algorithm with the repgenHMM and IGoR tools. The tcR package in R was used for shared clonotype analysis, with sharing normalized by the product of cloneset sizes. To study raw recombination without the effects of thymic and clonal selection, out-of-frame nonproductive sequences were analyzed. The public reads were reprocessed in TCRdb via fastp at Q25 and MiXCR, keeping in-frame beta chains. A single entry per CDR3 protein holds the most common genes and DNA from its merged rows. Clone size and V and J calls follow TCRdb, not the original study. The sample table lists 640,000 or so distinct CDR3 sequences, approximately 6.1% of them with a count of one. The leading ten clones occupy roughly 1.6% of the sample.

In the germline V gene, CDR1 corresponds to KGHSH and CDR2 to LQKENI. V sheds 3 bases and J sheds 7 bases, leaving 9 bases between their ends. The CDR3 starts with the cysteine, ends with the phenylalanine, and has 13 residues. This entry keeps only the CDR3 DNA: 39 bases, framed from base 1. Every donor was a healthy Caucasian. Three unrelated non-twin adults were also sequenced: a male aged 18 to 30, a male aged 50 to 59 and a female aged 50 to 59. Miltenyi CD45RO+ enrichment and human naive T-cell isolation kits were used to isolate memory (CD45RO+) and naive T cells from PBMC. These data are taken from a study of identical twins (dated by TCRdb to the mid-2010s). About the study as a whole: TCR alpha and beta repertoires from monozygotic twins, unrelated adults of various ages and cord blood were deep-sequenced to test whether fetal clonotypes persist. To rule out contamination, the twin experiments were replicated at different times with different library preparation protocols. On the study overall, not on this receptor specifically: In beta out-of-frame sequences, excess twin sharing was weaker, because having fewer shared sequences lowered the signal-to-noise ratio. Abundant cord blood beta clonotypes had fewer insertions, young adult naive repertoires showed a similar but weaker trend, and memory repertoires showed no such trend. Zero-insertion analyses could be partly confounded by invariant T cells such as MAIT and iNKT, although diverse VJ usage argued against such confounding for most clonotypes. In monozygotic twins, out-of-frame TCR alpha sharing was systematically underestimated by recombination models, although the models agreed with sharing between unrelated individuals. Out-of-frame TCR alpha sequences shared between twins showed an excess of low generation-probability sequences compared with coincidental sharing between unrelated individuals. Because the same donors could not be followed over many years, the conclusions relied on cross-sectional statistical analysis.

The chain is encoded by TRBV18 joined to TRBJ1-4; the D gene lacks a confident call. The sequence came from a man aged 18 to 29 in good health. Sequenced material: naive T cells sorted from blood. Taken with the paper, the label for cell subset or site translates to: cells isolated with a human naive T-cell isolation kit. The DNA sequence is given as TGTGCCAGCTCACCGATCGAAGTTGAAAAACTGTTTTTT. Translation gives CASSPIEVEKLFF.